The 6 T cell receptor beta chains below come from one sample, sequenced in a study of blood T cell repertoires in COVID-19. TCRdb keeps only in-frame clones here, not all; method: immunoSEQ multiplex PCR. The table has 200,000 to 300,000 clones, less than 90% seen once. Source material: peripheral blood. The receptor source for this set is a man younger than 40 with active or convalescent COVID-19.

The chain has TRBV5-1 and TRBJ1-1; D is unresolved. The length of the CDR3 is 14 residues. Germline V CDR1 and CDR2: SGHRS, YFSETQ. V lost 3 bases, J lost 2 bases, and 11 bases lay in between. Here the CDR3 reads CASSSLQKNTEAFF. CDR3 nucleotide sequence: TGCGCCAGCAGCTCCTTACAGAAAAACACTGAAGCTTTCTTT.

The chain employs TRBV29-1 and TRBJ1-2, with TRBD1 identical over 7 bases. This CDR3 spans 12 amino acids. Trimming removed 5 bases from V and 4 bases from J; junction bases left unmatched: 4. Per germline, CDR1 SQVTM and CDR2 ANQGSEA. The CDR3 DNA sequence: TGCAGCGTTACAGGGGACCTCTATGGCTACACCTTC. It yields the protein CSVTGDLYGYTF.

The chain couples TRBV9 to TRBJ2-3; maybe TRBD2 (5 bases). V gave up 3 bases and J gave up 0 bases, with 14 bases separating them. Germline assignment: CDR1 SGDLS and CDR2 YYNGEE. The CDR3 sequence is 16 residues long. The CDR3 DNA reads as TGTGCCAGCAGCGCTCGTAGCGCTACTAGCACAGATACGCAGTATTTT. Translating it yields CASSARSATSTDTQYF.

V usage is TRBV12-3 or TRBV12-4 and J usage is TRBJ2-3; TRBD1 is a possible D gene (6 bases). The CDR3 spans 12 residues. Trimming took off 6 bases at V and 6 bases at J, with 10 bases between the two ends. CDR3 sequence: CASRRGSDTQYF. CDR3 coding DNA: TGTGCCAGCAGGAGGGGGTCCGATACGCAGTATTTT.

The chain joins TRBV12-2 to TRBJ2-2; TRBD1, the table's D call, lacks a check against the DNA. TRBV12-2 is a pseudogene. CDR3 length: 17 residues. The CDR3 nucleotides are TGTGCAAGTCGCTTAGCGGCCAGGGGCCAGGAAACCGGGGAGCTGTTTTTT. Translating it yields CASRLAARGQETGELFF.

This chain joins TRBV12-3 or TRBV12-4 and TRBJ1-2; TRBD1 is a possible D gene (6 bases). CDR3 size: 13 residues. Trimming removed 7 bases from V and 5 bases from J, with 14 bases in between. The CDR3 spells CASIYDRTYGYTF. CDR3 DNA: TGTGCCAGCATATATGACAGGACATATGGCTACACCTTC.